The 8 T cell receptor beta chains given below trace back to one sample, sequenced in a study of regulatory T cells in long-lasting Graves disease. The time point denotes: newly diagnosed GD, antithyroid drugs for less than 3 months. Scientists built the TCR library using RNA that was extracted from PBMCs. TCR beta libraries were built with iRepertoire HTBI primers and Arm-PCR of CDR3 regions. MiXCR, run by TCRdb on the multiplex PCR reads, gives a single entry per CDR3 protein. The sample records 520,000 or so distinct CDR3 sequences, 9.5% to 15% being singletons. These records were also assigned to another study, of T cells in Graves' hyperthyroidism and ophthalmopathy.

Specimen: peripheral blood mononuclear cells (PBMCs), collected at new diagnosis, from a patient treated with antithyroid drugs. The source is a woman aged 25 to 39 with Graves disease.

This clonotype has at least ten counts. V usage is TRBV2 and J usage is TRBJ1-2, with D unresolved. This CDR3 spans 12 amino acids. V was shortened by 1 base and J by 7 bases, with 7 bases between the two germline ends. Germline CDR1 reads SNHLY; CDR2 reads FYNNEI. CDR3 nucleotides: TGTGCCAGCAGTGAAGTTCCAGGTGGCTACACCTTC. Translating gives CASSEVPGGYTF.

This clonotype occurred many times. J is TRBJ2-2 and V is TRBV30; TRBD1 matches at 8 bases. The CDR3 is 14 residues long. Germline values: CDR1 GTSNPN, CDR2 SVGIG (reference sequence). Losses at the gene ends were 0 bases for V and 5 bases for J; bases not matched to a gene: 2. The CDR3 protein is CAWSVTGGTGELFF. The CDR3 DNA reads TGTGCCTGGAGTGTAACAGGGGGAACCGGGGAGCTGTTTTTT.

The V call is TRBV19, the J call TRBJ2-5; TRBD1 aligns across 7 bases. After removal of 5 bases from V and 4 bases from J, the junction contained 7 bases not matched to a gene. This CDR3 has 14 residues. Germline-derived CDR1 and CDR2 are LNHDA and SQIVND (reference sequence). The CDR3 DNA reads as TGTGCCAGTAGTCGGACAGGCAGTCGAGAGACCCAGTACTTC. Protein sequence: CASSRTGSRETQYF.

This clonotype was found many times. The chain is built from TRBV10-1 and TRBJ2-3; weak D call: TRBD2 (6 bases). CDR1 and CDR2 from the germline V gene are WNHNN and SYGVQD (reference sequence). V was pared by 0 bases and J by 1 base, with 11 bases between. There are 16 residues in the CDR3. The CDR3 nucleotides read TGCGCCAGCAGTGAGTCGTGGGAGCGGGGCACAGATACGCAGTATTTT. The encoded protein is CASSESWERGTDTQYF.

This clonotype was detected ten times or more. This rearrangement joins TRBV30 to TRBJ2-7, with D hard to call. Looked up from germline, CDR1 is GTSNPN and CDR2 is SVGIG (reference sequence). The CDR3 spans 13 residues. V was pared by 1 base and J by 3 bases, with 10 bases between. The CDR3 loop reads CAWSGLLLYEQYF. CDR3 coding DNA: TGTGCCTGGAGTGGATTGCTGCTCTACGAGCAGTACTTC.

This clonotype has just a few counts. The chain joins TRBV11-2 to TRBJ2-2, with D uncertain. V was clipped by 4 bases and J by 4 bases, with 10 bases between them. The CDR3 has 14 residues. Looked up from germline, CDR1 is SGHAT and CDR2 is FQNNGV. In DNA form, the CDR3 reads TGTGCCAGCAGCTATGAGATTCTCACCGGGGAGCTGTTTTTT. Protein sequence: CASSYEILTGELFF.

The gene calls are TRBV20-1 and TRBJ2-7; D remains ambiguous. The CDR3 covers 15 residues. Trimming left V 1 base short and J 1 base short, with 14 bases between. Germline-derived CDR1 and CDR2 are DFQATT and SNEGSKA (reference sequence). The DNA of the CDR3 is TGCAGTGCTAGAGTTAGTGGCGGATTTTCCTACGAGCAGTACTTC. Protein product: CSARVSGGFSYEQYF.

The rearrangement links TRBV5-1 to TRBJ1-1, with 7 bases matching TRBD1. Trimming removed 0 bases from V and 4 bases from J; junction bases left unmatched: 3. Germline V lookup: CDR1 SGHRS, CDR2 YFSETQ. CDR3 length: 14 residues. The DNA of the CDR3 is TGCGCCAGCAGCTTGGCAGGGGGGAGCACTGAAGCTTTCTTT. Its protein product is CASSLAGGSTEAFF.